These 9 T cell receptor beta chains came from one sample sequenced in a study of cytomegalovirus exposure and HLA in healthy donors. 60 Vbeta and 13 Jbeta primers were used in PCR. TCRdb keeps only in-frame clones here, not all; method: immunoSEQ multiplex PCR. The table includes 150,000 to 200,000 clones, about four fifths detected once. Source material: PBMCs. The receptors were sampled from a woman aged 30 to 39 in good health and CMV-seropositive.

Comments on this clone: The junction departs from the called germline gene at one end, perhaps through a read error. V usage is TRBV7-9 and J usage is TRBJ1-1, with a possible D match to TRBD1 (5 bases). The CDR3 is made up of 16 amino acids. Germline V gene data show CDR1 as SEHNR and CDR2 as FQNEAQ (reference sequence). This CDR3 reads CSSRLPLGQGNTEAFF. The CDR3, as DNA: TGTTCCAGCAGGCTACCTTTGGGCCAGGGTAACACTGAAGCTTTCTTT.

This clone has just a few counts. This chain joins TRBV2 and TRBJ1-1, with 10 positions matching TRBD1. The length of the CDR3 is 16 residues. Germline CDR1 is SNHLY and CDR2 is FYNNEI. V dropped 7 bases and J dropped 4; count of bases not matched to a gene: 12. The CDR3 region is CASNGQGVLLGTEAFF. The CDR3 bases are TGTGCCAGCAATGGACAGGGGGTCCTCTTGGGCACTGAAGCTTTCTTT. The full variable domain, with the rest looked up from reference TRBV2 and TRBJ1-1, is EPEVTQTPSHQVTQMGQEVILRCVPISNHLYFYWYRQILGQKVEFLVSFYNNEISEKSEIFDDQFSVERPDGSNFTLKIRSTKLEDSAMYFCASNGQGVLLGTEAFFGQGTRLTVV.

The chain links TRBV25-1 to TRBJ2-3, with D unresolved. The CDR3 length is 15 residues. Germline CDR1 MGHDK, CDR2 SYGVNS. V dropped 4 bases and J dropped 0 bases, with 11 bases sitting between them. The CDR3 spells CASSARSYSTDTQYF. Here the CDR3 DNA reads TGTGCCAGCAGTGCGAGGAGCTATAGCACAGATACGCAGTATTTT.

The genes are TRBV5-1 and TRBJ1-5; tentatively, D is TRBD1 (6 bases). The CDR3 consists of 15 residues. Germline V gene data show CDR1 as SGHRS and CDR2 as YFSETQ. V was trimmed by 4 bases and J by 15 bases, leaving 26 bases between them. DNA for the CDR3: TGCGCCAGCAGCCTCTTAGGACAGCGAGGTGACCCAAGGCATTTT. Translating gives CASSLLGQRGDPRHF.

The V call is TRBV7-3, the J call TRBJ2-1; 9 nucleotides match TRBD2. Germline V gene lookup returns CDR1 SGHTA and CDR2 FQGTGA. V gave up 0 bases and J gave up 2 bases; unmatched junction bases: 2. The CDR3 has 16 residues. DNA of the CDR3: TGTGCCAGCAGCTTAACACGGACTAGCGCCTACAATGAGCAGTTCTTC. Protein product: CASSLTRTSAYNEQFF.

V gene TRBV28 combines with J gene TRBJ2-3, with 7 bases lining up with TRBD1. CDR1 is MDHEN and CDR2 is SYDVKM in the germline V gene. V lost 3 bases and J lost 4; bases outside the gene matches: 7. The CDR3 runs to 15 residues. CDR3 region: CASSFQGGLADTQYF. The CDR3 DNA reads as TGTGCCAGCAGTTTTCAAGGGGGCTTAGCAGATACGCAGTATTTT.

The chain uses TRBV5-1 and TRBJ1-1; D might be TRBD1 (5 bases). CDR1 and CDR2 (germline): SGHRS, YFSETQ. The CDR3 totals 13 residues. The ends were cut back, 9 bases at V and 5 bases at J, with 17 bases in the middle. The CDR3 DNA reads TGCGCCACCCGTTATGGGGCTGAAACTGAAGCTTTCTTT. It is translated as CATRYGAETEAFF. Supplemented by reference TRBV5-1 and TRBJ1-1, the full variable domain reads KAGVTQTPRYLIKTRGQQVTLSCSPISGHRSVSWYQQTPGQGLQFLFEYFSETQRNKGNFPGRFSGRQFSNSRSEMNVSTLELGDSALYLCATRYGAETEAFFGQGTRLTVV.

The genes are TRBV7-9 and TRBJ1-1, with 9 positions matching TRBD1. Germline-derived CDR1 and CDR2 are SEHNR and FQNEAQ (reference sequence). This CDR3 has 16 amino acids. V lost 5 bases and J lost 7; bases outside the gene matches: 14. The CDR3 is CASSHLDRGQGFEAFF. CDR3 coding DNA: TGTGCCAGCAGCCACCTTGATCGAGGACAGGGGTTTGAAGCTTTCTTT.

V usage is TRBV5-1 and J usage is TRBJ1-1, with a possible D match to TRBD1 (6 bases). This CDR3 spans 14 amino acids. CDR1 and CDR2 from the germline V gene are SGHRS and YFSETQ. Trimming took 2 bases from V and 1 from J, leaving 9 bases between them. This chain's CDR3 is CASSFLGGNTEAFF. Written as DNA, the CDR3 is TGCGCCAGCAGCTTCCTAGGGGGGAACACTGAAGCTTTCTTT.